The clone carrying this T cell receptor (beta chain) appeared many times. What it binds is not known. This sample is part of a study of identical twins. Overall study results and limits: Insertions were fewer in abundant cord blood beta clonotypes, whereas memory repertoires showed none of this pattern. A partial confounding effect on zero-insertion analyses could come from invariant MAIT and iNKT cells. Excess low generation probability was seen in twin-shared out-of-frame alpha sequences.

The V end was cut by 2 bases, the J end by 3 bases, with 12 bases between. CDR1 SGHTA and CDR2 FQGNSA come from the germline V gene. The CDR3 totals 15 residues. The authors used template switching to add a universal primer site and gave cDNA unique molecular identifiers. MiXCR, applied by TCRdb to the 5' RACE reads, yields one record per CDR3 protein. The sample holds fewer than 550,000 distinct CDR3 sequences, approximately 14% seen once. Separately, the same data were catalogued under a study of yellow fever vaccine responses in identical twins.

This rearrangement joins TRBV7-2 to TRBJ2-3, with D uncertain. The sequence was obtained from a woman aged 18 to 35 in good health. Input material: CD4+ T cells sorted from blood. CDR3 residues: CASSLFGVGTDTQYF. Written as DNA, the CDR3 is TGTGCCAGCAGCTTATTCGGAGTGGGGACAGATACGCAGTATTTT. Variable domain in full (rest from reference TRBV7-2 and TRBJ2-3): GAGVSQSPSNKVTEKGKDVELRCDPISGHTALYWYRQSLGQGLEFLIYFQGNSAPDKSGLPSDRFSAERTGGSVSTLTIQRTQQEDSAVYLCASSLFGVGTDTQYFGPGTRLTVL.